The 19 T cell receptor beta chains presented below share a single source sample, sequenced in a study of blood T cell repertoires in COVID-19 (dated by TCRdb to about 2020). Libraries were made using the immunoSEQ multiplex PCR assay. TCRdb holds this immuneACCESS table with in-frame rearrangements only. Some clones are missing; in checked studies, unresolved V genes explain under half, and the rest has no known cause. For this sample there are 150,000 to 200,000 clones; more than 80% appear just once. The top ten hold 9% to 15% of the sample. The sequenced material came from peripheral blood. The receptors stem from a woman of 80 years or more with COVID-19, enrolled during active disease.

This chain links TRBV19 with TRBJ1-4; unclear D gene. This CDR3 has 15 residues. From germline, CDR1 is LNHDA and CDR2 SQIVND (reference sequence). Trimming removed 3 bases at V and 0 bases at J, with 8 bases between. CDR3 loop: CASSMSGATNEKLFF. CDR3 DNA sequence: TGTGCCAGTAGTATGTCCGGGGCAACTAATGAAAAACTGTTTTTT.

CDR3 bases: TGTGCCATCGGGACTAGCGGGAACTACAGGGGCGAGCAGTACTTC. The encoded protein is CAIGTSGNYRGEQYF. The rearrangement uses TRBV10-3 and TRBJ2-7, with 13 bases that match TRBD2. The length of the CDR3 is 15 residues. The V gene end was trimmed by 8 bases and the J gene end by 6 bases; junction bases not matched to a gene: 10. The V gene's germline CDR1 is ENHRY and CDR2 SYGVKD.

The V call is TRBV2, the J call TRBJ1-3, with a possible D match to TRBD1 (6 bases). Per the germline V gene, CDR1 is SNHLY and CDR2 is FYNNEI. The CDR3 is 13 residues long. Deletions cut 7 bases from V and 4 bases from J, with 11 bases between. DNA of the CDR3: TGTGCCAGCAAAAGGGACACCGGAAACACCATATATTTT. As protein: CASKRDTGNTIYF.

The gene calls are TRBV5-1 and TRBJ2-3, with TRBD2 identical over 7 bases. The V gene's germline CDR1 is SGHRS and CDR2 YFSETQ. The CDR3 loop spans 15 amino acids. The V gene end was trimmed by 1 base and the J gene end by 2 bases; junction bases not matched to a gene: 4. The CDR3 reads CASSLTSAFTDTQYF. In nucleotides, the CDR3 is TGCGCCAGCAGCTTGACTAGCGCCTTCACAGATACGCAGTATTTT.

This chain uses TRBV7-9 with TRBJ2-1; D might be TRBD2 (7 bases). The CDR3 covers 15 residues. The germline CDR1 and CDR2 sequences are SEHNR and FQNEAQ (reference sequence). V lost 4 bases to trimming and J lost 3 bases, with 13 bases between them. The CDR3 DNA reads TGTGCCAGCAGCTCCCGGGGAGGGGGCTACAATGAGCAGTTCTTC. Encoded protein: CASSSRGGGYNEQFF.

V is TRBV7-6 and J is TRBJ1-4; 8 bases line up with TRBD1. CDR1 is SGHVS, CDR2 FNYEAQ, per germline. This CDR3 is 15 amino acids long. J lost 6 bases, V lost 1 base, and 4 bases had no gene match. The CDR3 sequence: CASSLGPGGDEKLFF. CDR3 DNA sequence: TGTGCCAGCAGCTTAGGGCCAGGGGGCGATGAAAAACTGTTTTTT.

This clone has more than one count but fewer than ten. The chain uses TRBV30 and TRBJ2-2; 8 nucleotides agree with TRBD1. CDR3 length equals 12 residues. The V and J ends lost 5 bases and 5 bases, in that order; junction bases with no gene match: 1. The germline gives CDR1 GTSNPN, CDR2 SVGIG (reference sequence). CDR3 sequence: CAWGQGTGELFF. The CDR3 coding sequence is TGTGCCTGGGGACAGGGAACCGGGGAGCTGTTTTTT.

The table lists this clone with a count of one. This chain links TRBV19 with TRBJ2-1, with D maybe TRBD2 (7 bases). The V gene's germline CDR1 is LNHDA and CDR2 SQIVND (reference sequence). The CDR3 contains 18 residues. The V gene lost 5 bases and the J gene lost 4 bases, with 24 bases spanning the gap. The CDR3, as DNA: TGTGCCAGTAGTGCGTCGGGGGGCCGGGTTTGGGGGTACAATGAGCAGTTCTTC. It specifies CASSASGGRVWGYNEQFF.

This clone was counted between two and nine times. The chain uses TRBV4-2 and TRBJ1-6; 7 bases align to TRBD1. The CDR3 is 18 amino acids. CDR1 is LGHNA and CDR2 is YNFKEQ in the germline V gene. J lost 0 bases, V lost 2 bases, and 7 bases had no gene match. This CDR3 reads CASSQSTDRSSYNSPLHF. The CDR3 nucleotides read TGTGCCAGCAGCCAATCCACGGACAGGAGCTCCTATAATTCACCCCTCCACTTT.

This clone was counted a few times. The chain employs TRBV5-1 and TRBJ2-7; D perhaps matches TRBD2 (5 bases). This CDR3 comprises 14 residues. Germline assignment: CDR1 SGHRS and CDR2 YFSETQ. The V end was cut by 4 bases, the J end by 2 bases, with 13 bases between. CDR3 nucleotides: TGCGCCAGCAGCCCCCAAGACGGGACCTACGAGCAGTACTTC. It translates to CASSPQDGTYEQYF. The entire variable domain, with the rest obtained from reference TRBV5-1 and TRBJ2-7, is as follows: KAGVTQTPRYLIKTRGQQVTLSCSPISGHRSVSWYQQTPGQGLQFLFEYFSETQRNKGNFPGRFSGRQFSNSRSEMNVSTLELGDSALYLCASSPQDGTYEQYFGPGTRLTVT.

The chain combines TRBV19 with TRBJ1-6; 7 nucleotides align to TRBD1. The CDR3 spans 14 residues. V was clipped by 4 bases and J by 8 bases; unmatched bases: 5. The germline CDR1 and CDR2 sequences are LNHDA and SQIVND (reference sequence). CDR3 coding DNA: TGTGCCAGTAGTACTTCAGGGGGAGATTCACCCCTCCACTTT. As protein: CASSTSGGDSPLHF.

In its sample, this clone was seen many times. This chain joins TRBV5-5 and TRBJ1-4; possible D gene TRBD1, 5 bases. Germline V gene lookup returns CDR1 SGHKS and CDR2 YYEKEE (reference sequence). The CDR3 has 15 residues. V shed 4 bases and J shed 2 bases, with 12 bases lying between them. The CDR3 spells CASSPQGLTNEKLFF. CDR3 coding DNA: TGTGCCAGCAGCCCCCAGGGTTTGACTAATGAAAAACTGTTTTTT.

This chain links TRBV19 with TRBJ1-2; 7 bases are shared with TRBD1. V shed 6 bases and J 7 bases; nucleotides not matched to a gene: 8. The V gene's germline CDR1 is LNHDA and CDR2 SQIVND (reference sequence). This CDR3 is 13 amino acids long. CDR3 residues: CASRDPGGPGYTF. Written as DNA, the CDR3 is TGTGCCAGTAGGGATCCAGGGGGACCTGGCTACACCTTC.

This chain uses TRBV30 with TRBJ2-5; TRBD2 matches at 8 bases. The germline V gene encodes CDR1 GTSNPN and CDR2 SVGIG (reference sequence). The V segment lost 2 bases and the J segment 9 bases; nucleotides outside the gene matches: 11. The CDR3 length is 14 residues. Here the CDR3 reads CAWSPGVAGTPQYF. The CDR3, as DNA: TGTGCCTGGAGTCCCGGGGTAGCGGGGACGCCCCAGTACTTC.

Written as DNA, the CDR3 is TGTGCCAGCAGTTTAAGGCAGGGCAACACTGAAGCTTTCTTT. It codes for CASSLRQGNTEAFF. The chain employs TRBV27 and TRBJ1-1; TRBD1 might be the D (5 bases). Germline V lookup: CDR1 MNHEY, CDR2 SMNVEV (reference sequence). The CDR3 extends over 14 amino acids. The V and J ends lost 2 bases and 2 bases respectively, with 9 bases between them.

The chain is built from TRBV10-3 and TRBJ2-7; 7 bases map to TRBD1. Germline V lookup: CDR1 ENHRY, CDR2 SYGVKD. V dropped 8 bases and J dropped 2; count of bases not matched to a gene: 3. This CDR3 spans 12 amino acids. CDR3 in amino acids: CAIGQGAYEQYF. The DNA of the CDR3 is TGTGCCATCGGGCAGGGGGCCTACGAGCAGTACTTC.

This chain links TRBV14 with TRBJ2-1; D uncertain. This CDR3 is built from 11 residues. Germline values: CDR1 SGHDN, CDR2 FVKESK. V was pared by 1 base and J by 15 bases, with 10 bases between. In DNA, the CDR3 is TGTGCCAGCAGCCAAGGATCTAGAGCGTTCTTC. Its translation is CASSQGSRAFF.

The V gene is TRBV6-2 or TRBV6-3, the J gene TRBJ2-1; 7 bases are a match to TRBD1. The V gene end was trimmed by 2 bases and the J gene end by 6 bases; junction bases not matched to a gene: 10. In germline, CDR1 is MNHEY, CDR2 SVGEGT. The CDR3 has 16 residues. The CDR3 region has the DNA TGTGCCAGCAGTTACAGGAACACGGGACAGTTCAATGAGCAGTTCTTC. Translated, it gives CASSYRNTGQFNEQFF.

The V call is TRBV7-2, the J call TRBJ2-7, with 7 bases that match TRBD1. CDR3 size: 15 residues. Trimming at V came to 5 bases and at J to 9 bases, leaving 16 bases not matched to a gene. Germline CDR1 reads SGHTA; CDR2 reads FQGNSA. The chain's CDR3 is CASSPRTGPTTAQYF. The CDR3 nucleotides are TGTGCCAGCAGCCCACGGACAGGTCCCACTACAGCGCAGTACTTC.